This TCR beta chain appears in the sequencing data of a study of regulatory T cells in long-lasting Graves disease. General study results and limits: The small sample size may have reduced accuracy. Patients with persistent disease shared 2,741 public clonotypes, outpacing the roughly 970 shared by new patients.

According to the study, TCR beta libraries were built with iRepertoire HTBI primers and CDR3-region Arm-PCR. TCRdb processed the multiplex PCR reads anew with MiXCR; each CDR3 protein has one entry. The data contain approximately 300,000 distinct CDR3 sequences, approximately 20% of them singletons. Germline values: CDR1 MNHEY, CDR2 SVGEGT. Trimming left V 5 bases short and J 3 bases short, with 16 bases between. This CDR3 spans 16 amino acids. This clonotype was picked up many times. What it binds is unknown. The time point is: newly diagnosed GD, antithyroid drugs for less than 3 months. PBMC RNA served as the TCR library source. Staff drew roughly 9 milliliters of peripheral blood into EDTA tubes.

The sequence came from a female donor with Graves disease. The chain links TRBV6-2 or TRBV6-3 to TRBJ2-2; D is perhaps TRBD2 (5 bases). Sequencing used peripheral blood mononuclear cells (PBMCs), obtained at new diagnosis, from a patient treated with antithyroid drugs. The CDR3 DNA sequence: TGTGCCAGCAGTGAATGGGAGTATGAAGACACCGGGGAGCTGTTTTTT. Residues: CASSEWEYEDTGELFF.